This T cell receptor (beta chain) was sequenced during a study of T cells in Graves' hyperthyroidism and ophthalmopathy. Background on the study: The authors collected peripheral blood at initial diagnosis, before any treatment.

V dropped 6 bases and J dropped 2 bases, with 11 bases sitting between them. CDR1 and CDR2 (germline): WNHNN, SYGVQD (reference sequence). This CDR3 is built from 13 residues. Study-wide results and caveats: Most expanded thyroid clonotypes above 0.001 also appeared in blood. A model using 13 V-J features told ophthalmopathy apart from stable hyperthyroidism.

Many counts were recorded for this clonotype. Its cognate antigen is unknown. RNA transcripts provided the source from which TCR beta CDR3 regions were amplified. The HTBI primer set served for first-round RT-PCR of the TCR CDR3. MiXCR was run by TCRdb on the multiplex PCR reads, yielding one entry per CDR3 protein. The table records roughly 400,000 distinct CDR3 sequences, over 13% of them present only once. V is TRBV10-1 and J is TRBJ2-7, with D maybe TRBD2 (5 bases). The source is a middle-aged man with Graves' ophthalmopathy. The sample taken for sequencing was blood. The CDR3 loop reads CASSGDAAYEQYF. CDR3 sequence (DNA): TGCGCCAGCAGCGGGGATGCAGCCTACGAGCAGTACTTC.